Listed here is a single T cell receptor beta chain. It lacks a known antigen. There are no base qualities to consult, and no much larger clone falls within one base. The library relied on the immunoSEQ multiplex PCR assay. Entries here come from immuneACCESS through TCRdb and include only in-frame sequences with V and J called. Some clones fail to appear in such tables; in the studies checked, an unresolved V gene covers under half of the shortfall, and the cause of the remainder is unknown. The sample table shows 65,000 to 70,000 clones, and around 90% are seen once. The ten largest clonotypes hold 2.3% of the sample. The sample originates from a study of T cell changes during pregnancy in multiple sclerosis (dated by TCRdb to between 2019 and 2020). Describing the broader study: Changes in the T cell repertoire over the course of pregnancy were examined in this study in women with multiple sclerosis.

CDR1 is given as SGHTA and CDR2 as FQGNSA, both from the germline V gene. The CDR3, from cysteine to phenylalanine, totals 12 residues. The only DNA kept is the CDR3, 36 bases in frame from the first base. Deletion took 5 bases off V and 6 bases off J, with a span of 11 bases between the germline ends. The material was peripheral blood, obtained in the first trimester of pregnancy. The sequence links TRBV7-2 to TRBJ2-7; 5 matching bases give a weak D call of TRBD2. This receptor was obtained from a female donor with multiple sclerosis, enrolled in a pregnancy study. The CDR3 in this case is CASSLSGSEQYF. In nucleotides, the sequence is TGTGCCAGCAGCCTATCGGGGAGCGAGCAGTACTTC.